This T cell receptor beta chain was documented in a study of beta chain features in type 1 diabetes. Study-level results: High TCR expression in some cells could lead to their over-representation in cDNA sequencing. For Type 1 diabetes patients, all four CD4+ subsets carried TCRB CDR3s that were moderately but significantly shorter.

Turning to this clone: The antigen remains undetermined. The same CDR3 can be traced to other DNA sequences in this sample.

TCRB transcripts that were expressed got sequenced, as all of the isolated RNA had been reverse transcribed. The repertoire was sequenced with immunoSEQ multiplex PCR; TCRdb's copy has only in-frame clones and lacks some. The table has around 710,000 clones, under 15% seen once. Per the germline V gene, CDR1 is MNHEY and CDR2 is SVGAGI. V gave up 4 bases and J gave up 7 bases, with 7 bases separating them. CDR3 size: 11 residues. CD4+ naive, central memory, regulatory and stem cell-like memory subsets were isolated by sorting on CD45RO/CCR7/CD25/CD127/CD95/CD27. This receptor was obtained from a man aged 30-40 years with type 1 diabetes. The chain combines TRBV6-5 with TRBJ2-5; no firm D call. Specimen: naive CD4+ T cells from blood. The DNA for the CDR3 is TGTGCCAGCAGTTCCCCTAGGACCCAGTACTTC. Its protein is CASSSPRTQYF.